The following is a T cell receptor (beta chain) sequence with its context. Antigen specificity is unknown. The authors reverse transcribed roughly 0.5 to 1 ug RNA with random hexamers. An immunoSEQ multiplex PCR amplified TCR beta CDR3 over 54 Vbeta and 13 Jbeta. Each CDR3 protein is one row after TCRdb ran MiXCR on the immunoSEQ multiplex PCR reads. The sample includes 200,000 to 250,000 distinct CDR3 sequences, approximately 90% of them seen just once. The data were obtained in a study of CD8 T cells in Susac syndrome. Treatment-naive patients with stable or active relapsing-remitting disease served as multiple sclerosis controls. Study results and caveats: The study recognized that its TCR sequencing and HLA analysis covered a relatively small number of individuals.

The length of the CDR3 is 15 residues. Per germline, CDR1 LGHDT and CDR2 YNNKEL (reference sequence). Germline trimming cut 0 bases from V and 3 bases from J; bases unmatched to any gene: 1. Sequenced material: CD8+ T cells from PBMCs. The TCR comes from a human donor with multiple sclerosis. The V and J genes are TRBV3-1 and TRBJ2-7; TRBD2 aligns across 11 bases. The CDR3 sequence: CASSQDTSGSYEQYF. CDR3 nucleotide sequence: TGTGCCAGCAGCCAAGACACTAGCGGGAGCTACGAGCAGTACTTC.